The 10 T cell receptor beta chains reported below all come from one sample, sequenced in a study of CD4+ T cells in melanoma. Clones were read by immunoSEQ multiplex PCR, and TCRdb kept only the in-frame ones, dropping some. The data show 6,000 to 8,500 clones, about three fifths seen once. The specimen sequenced was cells from a culture (not recorded whether cultured in vitro). The receptor set was obtained from a human donor with melanoma.

The chain uses TRBV5-6 and TRBJ1-5, with D possibly TRBD1 on 5 matching bases. The CDR3 has 16 amino acids. Trimming shortened V by 4 bases and J by 1 base, and 15 bases separated the two germline ends. CDR1 is SGHDT, CDR2 YYEEEE, per germline. DNA for the CDR3: TGTGCCAGCAGCAATTCGAAGGGGTCCAGCAATCAGCCCCAGCATTTT. Its protein product is CASSNSKGSSNQPQHF.

The rearrangement joins TRBV3-1 (or the pseudogene TRBV3-2) to TRBJ2-2, with D hard to call. V was trimmed by 2 bases and J by 5 bases, leaving 3 bases between them. Germline V gene lookup returns CDR1 LGHDT and CDR2 YNNKEL (reference sequence). CDR3 size: 12 residues. The chain's CDR3 is CASSQRTGELFF. DNA for the CDR3: TGTGCCAGCAGCCAAAGGACCGGGGAGCTGTTTTTT.

As for this clone: At one end the junction does not follow the germline gene, possibly because of a read error. The V gene is TRBV5-1, the J gene TRBJ2-5; D not certain. The CDR3 is 13 residues long. Germline V gene data show CDR1 as SGHRS and CDR2 as YFSETQ. CDR3 coding DNA: TGCGCCAGCAGCTTGGGTACCCAAGGGACCCAGTACTTC. Translating gives CASSLGTQGTQYF.

The rearrangement uses TRBV30 and TRBJ1-2, with 12 bases lining up with TRBD1. CDR1 is GTSNPN, CDR2 SVGIG, per germline (reference sequence). Germline trimming cut 0 bases from V and 8 bases from J; bases unmatched to any gene: 7. CDR3 length: 15 residues. CDR3 protein: CAWSVPGQGAGGYTF. The CDR3 DNA sequence: TGTGCCTGGAGTGTACCGGGACAGGGGGCGGGGGGCTACACCTTC.

This clone is labeled as medium-sized. The chain uses TRBV7-9 and TRBJ1-1; D may be TRBD1 (5 bases). The CDR3 runs to 13 residues. V shed 1 base and J shed 6 bases, with 9 bases lying between them. Per germline, CDR1 SEHNR and CDR2 FQNEAQ (reference sequence). In DNA form, the CDR3 reads TGTGCCAGCAGCTTAGACCAAGGGGCTGAAGCTTTCTTT. This translates into CASSLDQGAEAFF.

The chain carries TRBV4-1 and TRBJ1-5, with no clear D. The V end was cut by 4 bases, the J end by 4 bases, with 17 bases between. Germline V CDR1 and CDR2: MGHRA, YSYEKL. The CDR3 sequence is 16 residues long. The CDR3 loop is CASSRAGSEPNQPQHF. The CDR3, as DNA: TGCGCCAGCAGCCGCGCCGGGTCAGAGCCGAATCAGCCCCAGCATTTT.

J is TRBJ1-2 and V is TRBV6-6; 9 bases fit TRBD1. Unmatched junction bases numbered 8, after V lost 7 bases and J lost 8 bases. This CDR3 has 13 residues. The germline V gene encodes CDR1 MNHNY and CDR2 SVGAGI (reference sequence). CDR3 in DNA: TGTGCCAGCATACTGGACAGGGGAGGCGGCTACACCTTC. Protein product: CASILDRGGGYTF.

This chain connects TRBV19 to TRBJ1-2, with a possible D match to TRBD1 (6 bases). The CDR3 is made up of 14 amino acids. The germline V gene has CDR1 LNHDA and CDR2 SQIVND (reference sequence). V gave up 6 bases and J gave up 5 bases, with 16 bases separating them. The CDR3 here is CASRPAGVGYGYTF. DNA for the CDR3: TGTGCCAGTAGACCCGCAGGGGTGGGGTATGGCTACACCTTC.

The chain links TRBV2 to TRBJ2-2; D is ambiguous. This CDR3 has 14 amino acids. Germline loops: CDR1 SNHLY, CDR2 FYNNEI. The V end lost 4 bases, the J end lost 5 bases, and 11 bases lay between the germline ends. The chain's CDR3 is CASSVPGRTGELFF. CDR3 nucleotide sequence: TGTGCCAGCAGTGTTCCAGGCAGGACCGGGGAGCTGTTTTTT. Looking up the rest from reference TRBV2 and TRBJ2-2 gives the full variable domain: EPEVTQTPSHQVTQMGQEVILRCVPISNHLYFYWYRQILGQKVEFLVSFYNNEISEKSEIFDDQFSVERPDGSNFTLKIRSTKLEDSAMYFCASSVPGRTGELFFGEGSRLTVL.

In its sample, this clone was seen a few times. The chain joins TRBV9 to TRBJ1-3; D might be TRBD1 (5 bases). The germline gives CDR1 SGDLS, CDR2 YYNGEE. V lost 2 bases and J 2 bases, leaving 8 bases between the germline ends. There are 14 residues in the CDR3. The CDR3 loop is CASSVAGTGNTIYF. CDR3 sequence (DNA): TGTGCCAGCAGCGTTGCAGGGACTGGAAACACCATATATTTT. Full variable domain (missing parts from reference TRBV9 and TRBJ1-3): DSGVTQTPKHLITATGQRVTLRCSPRSGDLSVYWYQQSLDQGLQFLIQYYNGEERAKGNILERFSAQQFPDLHSELNLSSLELGDSALYFCASSVAGTGNTIYFGEGSWLTVV.